What follows are 24 T cell receptor beta chains derived from one specimen sequenced in a study of T cell changes during pregnancy in multiple sclerosis. Measured with immunoSEQ multiplex PCR; TCRdb has only the in-frame clones, and not every one. The sample holds tens of thousands of clones, more than 75% seen once. The specimen was CD8+ T cells from peripheral blood mononuclear cells, collected before pregnancy. These receptors were collected from a female donor with multiple sclerosis, enrolled in a pregnancy study.

CDR3 DNA: TGTGCCAGCAGCGACGCCGGGGTAGCCGGAAACACCATATATTTT. This sequence encodes CASSDAGVAGNTIYF. This rearrangement joins TRBV9 to TRBJ1-3; D ambiguous. This CDR3 spans 15 amino acids. Germline V gene data show CDR1 as SGDLS and CDR2 as YYNGEE. Trimming removed 3 bases from V and 4 bases from J, with 14 bases in between.

This sequence joins TRBV4-1 and TRBJ1-1; D possibly corresponds to TRBD1 (6 bases). V was pared by 2 bases and J by 1 base, with 8 bases between. Germline CDR1 and CDR2: MGHRA and YSYEKL. This CDR3 is 14 amino acids long. The DNA of the CDR3 is TGCGCCAGCAGCCAACAGGGGACGAACACTGAAGCTTTCTTT. As protein: CASSQQGTNTEAFF.

The chain recombines TRBV4-3 with TRBJ2-4, with TRBD1 matching over 8 bases. Germline CDR1 and CDR2: LGHNA and YSLEER. The V segment lost 2 bases and the J segment 4 bases; nucleotides outside the gene matches: 4. The CDR3 has 15 amino acids. CDR3 residues: CASSQQTGGKNIQYF. DNA for the CDR3: TGCGCCAGCAGCCAACAAACAGGGGGAAAAAACATTCAGTACTTC.

The V call is TRBV14, the J call TRBJ2-6; TRBD2 is a possible D gene (6 bases). The CDR3 has 18 residues. From germline, CDR1 is SGHDN and CDR2 FVKESK. V was pared by 6 bases and J by 0 bases, with 18 bases between. The DNA for the CDR3 is TGTGCCAGCAGTTCACCGGGACTGCTGCTCTCTGGGGCCAACGTCCTGACTTTC. Its protein is CASSSPGLLLSGANVLTF.

This rearrangement joins TRBV7-9 to TRBJ1-1, with D possibly being TRBD1 (6 bases). The CDR3 totals 15 residues. CDR1 SEHNR and CDR2 FQNEAQ come from the germline V gene (reference sequence). Trimming shortened V by 5 bases and J by 0 bases, and 13 bases separated the two germline ends. CDR3 sequence (DNA): TGTGCCAGCAGCCCCGGGACAACTCTGAACACTGAAGCTTTCTTT. It yields the protein CASSPGTTLNTEAFF.

The rearrangement uses TRBV10-3 and TRBJ2-7, with TRBD1 identical over 8 bases. CDR1 ENHRY and CDR2 SYGVKD come from the germline V gene. With 3 bases clipped from V and 5 bases from J, the junction kept 9 bases outside the gene matches. CDR3 length equals 15 residues. The CDR3 reads CAISDKLTGDHEQYF. The CDR3 nucleotides read TGTGCCATCAGTGATAAGTTGACAGGGGACCACGAGCAGTACTTC.

The chain has TRBV4-1 and TRBJ2-1; 7 bases agree with TRBD2. The CDR3 covers 13 residues. The germline V gene has CDR1 MGHRA and CDR2 YSYEKL. Trimming removed 3 bases from V and 7 bases from J; junction bases left unmatched: 3. The CDR3 nucleotides read TGCGCCAGCAGCCATGTTAGCGGGAATGAGCAGTTCTTC. Its translation: CASSHVSGNEQFF.

This chain uses TRBV19 with TRBJ2-2; 8 nucleotides line up with TRBD1. The CDR3 consists of 14 residues. Looked up from germline, CDR1 is LNHDA and CDR2 is SQIVND (reference sequence). V dropped 10 bases and J dropped 0; count of bases not matched to a gene: 4. This chain's CDR3 is CATGGQANTGELFF. In DNA, the CDR3 is TGTGCCACTGGGGGACAGGCGAACACCGGGGAGCTGTTTTTT.

The rearrangement uses TRBV6-6 and TRBJ1-2; perhaps TRBD1 as D (5 bases). V was trimmed by 5 bases and J by 5 bases, leaving 18 bases between them. The CDR3 has 15 residues. Germline CDR1 is MNHNY and CDR2 is SVGAGI (reference sequence). The CDR3 DNA reads TGTGCCAGCAGTCCTGTTTTGGCAGGGAGGTATGGCTACACCTTC. It encodes CASSPVLAGRYGYTF.

The V call is TRBV9, the J call TRBJ2-7, with TRBD1 as a possible D gene (5 bases). Germline V CDR1 and CDR2: SGDLS, YYNGEE. V shed 0 bases and J shed 4 bases, with 14 bases lying between them. The CDR3 has 15 residues. In DNA, the CDR3 is TGTGCCAGCAGCGTAGGTGTGACAGCAGATTACGAGCAGTACTTC. Amino acid sequence: CASSVGVTADYEQYF.

The rearrangement uses TRBV11-3 and TRBJ2-2, with 8 bases fitting TRBD1. CDR1 and CDR2 (germline): SGHNT, YENEEA. This CDR3 comprises 15 residues. The ends lost 5 bases at V and 3 bases at J; junction bases unmatched: 5. CDR3 protein: CASSAGQDDTGELFF. The CDR3 DNA sequence: TGTGCCAGCAGCGCGGGACAGGATGACACCGGGGAGCTGTTTTTT.

The chain is built from TRBV6-5 and TRBJ2-1; 7 bases fit TRBD1. The CDR3 has 12 residues. Unmatched junction bases numbered 6, after V lost 10 bases and J lost 6 bases. The germline V gene has CDR1 MNHEY and CDR2 SVGAGI. The CDR3: CATQTGINEQFF. CDR3 DNA sequence: TGTGCCACGCAGACAGGGATCAATGAGCAGTTCTTC.

The chain has TRBV21-1 and TRBJ2-5; the table gives TRBD1 as D, unverified against the DNA. TRBV21-1 is listed as a pseudogene. The CDR3 loop spans 12 amino acids. The CDR3 loop reads CASSGQKETQYF. In DNA form, the CDR3 reads TGTGCCAGCAGCGGACAGAAAGAGACCCAGTACTTC.

The gene calls are TRBV7-2 and TRBJ1-1, with 9 bases aligning to TRBD1. The V segment lost 1 base and the J segment 5 bases; nucleotides outside the gene matches: 2. The CDR3 runs to 14 residues. Per germline, CDR1 SGHTA and CDR2 FQGNSA. The CDR3 is CASSLVQGATEAFF. The DNA for the CDR3 is TGTGCCAGCAGCTTAGTACAGGGGGCGACTGAAGCTTTCTTT.

The chain recombines TRBV10-3 with TRBJ2-7; D might be TRBD2 (6 bases). The germline V and J ends were trimmed by 9 bases and 5 bases, with 17 bases remaining between them. CDR1 and CDR2 from the germline V gene are ENHRY and SYGVKD. This CDR3 has 13 residues. The CDR3 DNA sequence: TGTGCCATATTGGTTACTGGGAGGAACGAGCAGTACTTC. Translation: CAILVTGRNEQYF.

This chain uses TRBV2 with TRBJ1-6; the D is unclear. Germline CDR1 SNHLY, CDR2 FYNNEI. The CDR3 runs to 15 residues. V dropped 2 bases and J dropped 4 bases, with 9 bases sitting between them. In DNA form, the CDR3 reads TGTGCCAGCAGTGAACGAGGATTTTATAATTCACCCCTCCACTTT. It encodes CASSERGFYNSPLHF.

The DNA of the CDR3 is TGTGCCAGCAGCGAGCGGGGGGACTACTACGAGCAGTACTTC. This translates into CASSERGDYYEQYF. The gene calls are TRBV6-6 and TRBJ2-7; 9 bases agree with TRBD2. J gave up 3 bases and V 6 bases, and 6 bases lay outside the gene matches. Germline V lookup: CDR1 MNHNY, CDR2 SVGAGI (reference sequence). CDR3 length: 14 amino acids.

CDR3 sequence (DNA): TGTGCCACTGCCGCGGGGGCGCGAATCATGAACACTGAAGCTTTCTTT. As protein: CATAAGARIMNTEAFF. The rearrangement links TRBV15 to TRBJ1-1; maybe TRBD1 (6 bases). This CDR3 has 16 amino acids. Germline CDR1 LNHNV, CDR2 YYDKDF (reference sequence). V was shortened by 9 bases and J by 0 bases, with 20 bases between the two germline ends.

V is TRBV9 and J is TRBJ2-7; D is perhaps TRBD1 (7 bases). Trimming shortened V by 4 bases and J by 4 bases, and 12 bases separated the two germline ends. Germline-derived CDR1 and CDR2 are SGDLS and YYNGEE. The length of the CDR3 is 13 residues. The CDR3: CASSLSGGYEQYF. The DNA for the CDR3 is TGTGCCAGCAGCCTCTCAGGGGGGTACGAGCAGTACTTC. Using reference TRBV9 and TRBJ2-7 for the parts outside the CDR3, the full variable domain is DSGVTQTPKHLITATGQRVTLRCSPRSGDLSVYWYQQSLDQGLQFLIQYYNGEERAKGNILERFSAQQFPDLHSELNLSSLELGDSALYFCASSLSGGYEQYFGPGTRLTVT.

The chain carries TRBV7-9 and TRBJ2-5, with 8 bases lining up with TRBD1. This CDR3 is built from 14 residues. Unmatched junction bases numbered 11, after V lost 9 bases and J lost 5 bases. Germline V gene sequence: CDR1 SEHNR, CDR2 FQNEAQ (reference sequence). The CDR3, as DNA: TGTGCCAGTTATACGTATAGACAGGGGGAGACCCAGTACTTC. As protein: CASYTYRQGETQYF.

This rearrangement joins TRBV11-2 to TRBJ2-1; 7 bases line up with TRBD1. V gave up 2 bases and J gave up 5 bases; unmatched junction bases: 9. Germline CDR1 SGHAT, CDR2 FQNNGV. This CDR3 has 16 residues. Here the CDR3 reads CASSLISGGTHNEQFF. The CDR3 coding sequence is TGTGCCAGCAGCTTAATTTCAGGGGGTACCCACAATGAGCAGTTCTTC.

This clone was counted once. The chain joins TRBV30 to TRBJ2-7; 7 bases line up with TRBD2. Germline CDR1 GTSNPN, CDR2 SVGIG (reference sequence). The V segment lost 7 bases and the J segment 3 bases; nucleotides outside the gene matches: 9. The CDR3 has 13 residues. The CDR3 DNA is TGTGCCTTAAGCGGGGCGGACCTCTACGAGCAGTACTTC. Its translation: CALSGADLYEQYF.

The chain links TRBV4-1 to TRBJ1-5; the D gene is possibly TRBD1 (6 bases). Trimming cost V 0 bases and J 7 bases, with 7 bases left between them. This CDR3 is 13 amino acids long. Germline assignment: CDR1 MGHRA and CDR2 YSYEKL. As DNA, the CDR3 is TGCGCCAGCAGCCAAGATCAGGGGCAGCCCCAGCATTTT. This gives the protein CASSQDQGQPQHF.

This clone was seen a few times. J is TRBJ2-2 and V is TRBV6-4; 9 bases agree with TRBD2. The CDR3 has 15 residues. V dropped 3 bases and J dropped 4; count of bases not matched to a gene: 3. The germline V gene encodes CDR1 MRHNA and CDR2 SNTAGT. This CDR3 is CASSEGAGGTGELFF. CDR3 in DNA: TGTGCCAGCAGTGAAGGAGCGGGGGGCACCGGGGAGCTGTTTTTT.